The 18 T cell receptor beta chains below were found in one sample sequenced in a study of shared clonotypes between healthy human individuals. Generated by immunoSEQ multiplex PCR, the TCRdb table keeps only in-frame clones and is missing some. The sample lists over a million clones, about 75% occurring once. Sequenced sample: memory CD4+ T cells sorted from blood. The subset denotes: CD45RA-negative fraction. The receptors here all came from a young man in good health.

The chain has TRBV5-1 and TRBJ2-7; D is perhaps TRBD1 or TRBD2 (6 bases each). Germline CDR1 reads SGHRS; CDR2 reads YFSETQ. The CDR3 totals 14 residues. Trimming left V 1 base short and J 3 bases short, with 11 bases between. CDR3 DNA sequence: TGCGCCAGCAGCTTGTCACAGGGAGGCTACGAGCAGTACTTC. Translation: CASSLSQGGYEQYF.

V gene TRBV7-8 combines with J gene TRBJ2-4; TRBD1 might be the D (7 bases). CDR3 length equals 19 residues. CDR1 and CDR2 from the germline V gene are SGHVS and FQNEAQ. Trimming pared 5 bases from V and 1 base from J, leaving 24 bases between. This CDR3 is CASSNDRVRGLGAKNIQYF. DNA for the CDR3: TGTGCCAGCAGCAATGACAGGGTCCGGGGGCTAGGGGCCAAAAACATTCAGTACTTC.

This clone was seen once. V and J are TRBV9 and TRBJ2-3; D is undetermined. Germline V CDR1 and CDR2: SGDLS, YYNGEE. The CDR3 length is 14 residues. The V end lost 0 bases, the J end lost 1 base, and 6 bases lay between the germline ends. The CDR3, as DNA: TGTGCCAGCAGCGTAGCTCAGGGCACAGATACGCAGTATTTT. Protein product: CASSVAQGTDTQYF. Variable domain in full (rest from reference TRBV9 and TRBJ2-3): DSGVTQTPKHLITATGQRVTLRCSPRSGDLSVYWYQQSLDQGLQFLIQYYNGEERAKGNILERFSAQQFPDLHSELNLSSLELGDSALYFCASSVAQGTDTQYFGPGTRLTVL.

The CDR3 loop is CASSYGGLAGSGQYF. The CDR3 region has the DNA TGTGCCAGCAGTTACGGTGGACTAGCGGGATCTGGGCAGTACTTC. The V and J genes are TRBV6-5 and TRBJ2-7, with 12 bases fitting TRBD2. The CDR3 has 15 amino acids. After removal of 2 bases from V and 9 bases from J, the junction contained 8 bases not matched to a gene. Germline V lookup: CDR1 MNHEY, CDR2 SVGAGI.

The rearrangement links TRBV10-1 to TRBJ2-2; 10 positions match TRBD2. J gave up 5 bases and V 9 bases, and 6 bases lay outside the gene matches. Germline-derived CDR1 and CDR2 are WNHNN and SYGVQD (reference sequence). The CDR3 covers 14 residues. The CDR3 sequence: CASSGTSDTGELFF. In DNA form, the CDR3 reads TGCGCCAGTTCCGGGACTAGCGATACCGGGGAGCTGTTTTTT.

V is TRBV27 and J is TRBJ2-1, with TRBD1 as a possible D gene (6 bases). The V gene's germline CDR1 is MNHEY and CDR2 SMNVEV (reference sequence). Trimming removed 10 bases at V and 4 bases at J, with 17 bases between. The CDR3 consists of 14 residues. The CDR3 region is CATPPRDTYNEQFF. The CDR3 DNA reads TGTGCCACCCCCCCCCGGGACACATACAATGAGCAGTTCTTC.

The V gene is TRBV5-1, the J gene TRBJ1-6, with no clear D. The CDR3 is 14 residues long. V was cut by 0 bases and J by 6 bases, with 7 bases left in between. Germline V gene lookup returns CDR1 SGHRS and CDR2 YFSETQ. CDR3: CASSLDSSNSPLHF. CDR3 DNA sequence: TGCGCCAGCAGCTTGGACAGTTCTAATTCACCCCTCCACTTT.

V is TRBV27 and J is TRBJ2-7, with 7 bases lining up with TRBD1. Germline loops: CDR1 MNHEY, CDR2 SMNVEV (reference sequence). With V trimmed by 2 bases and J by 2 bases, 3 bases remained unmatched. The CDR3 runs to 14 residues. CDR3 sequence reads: CASSLGQGAYEQYF. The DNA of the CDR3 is TGTGCCAGCAGTTTAGGGCAGGGGGCCTACGAGCAGTACTTC.

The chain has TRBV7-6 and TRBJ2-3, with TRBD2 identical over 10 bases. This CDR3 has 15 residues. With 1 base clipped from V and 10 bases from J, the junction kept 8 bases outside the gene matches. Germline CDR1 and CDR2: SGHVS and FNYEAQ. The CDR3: CASSLGASGSYPQYF. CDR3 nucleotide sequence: TGTGCCAGCAGCTTAGGGGCTAGCGGGAGTTACCCGCAGTATTTT.

The CDR3 nucleotides read TGTGCCAGCAGTTTCGGAAATCAGCCCCAGCATTTT. Translation: CASSFGNQPQHF. V usage is TRBV27 and J usage is TRBJ1-5; D is ambiguous. CDR1 is MNHEY, CDR2 SMNVEV, per germline (reference sequence). The ends were cut back, 3 bases at V and 4 bases at J, with 4 bases in the middle. The CDR3 has 12 residues.

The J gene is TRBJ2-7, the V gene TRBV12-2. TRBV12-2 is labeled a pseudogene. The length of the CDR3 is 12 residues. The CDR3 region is CASRLALDEQYF. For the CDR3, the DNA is TGTGCAAGTCGCTTAGCGCTGGACGAGCAGTACTTC.

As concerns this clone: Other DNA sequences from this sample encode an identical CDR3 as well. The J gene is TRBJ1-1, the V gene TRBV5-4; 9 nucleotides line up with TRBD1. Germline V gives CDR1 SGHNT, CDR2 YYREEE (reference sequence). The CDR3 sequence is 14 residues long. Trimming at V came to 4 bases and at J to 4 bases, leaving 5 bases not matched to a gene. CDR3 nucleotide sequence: TGTGCCAGCAGCCCGGACAGGGGACGCACTGAAGCTTTCTTT. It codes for CASSPDRGRTEAFF.

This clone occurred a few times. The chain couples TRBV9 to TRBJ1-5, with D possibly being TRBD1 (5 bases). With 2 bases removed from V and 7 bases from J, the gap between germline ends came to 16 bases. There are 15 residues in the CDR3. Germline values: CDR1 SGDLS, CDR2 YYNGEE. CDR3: CASSVGGEGRQPQHF. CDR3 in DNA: TGTGCCAGCAGCGTTGGAGGGGAGGGCCGACAGCCCCAGCATTTT.

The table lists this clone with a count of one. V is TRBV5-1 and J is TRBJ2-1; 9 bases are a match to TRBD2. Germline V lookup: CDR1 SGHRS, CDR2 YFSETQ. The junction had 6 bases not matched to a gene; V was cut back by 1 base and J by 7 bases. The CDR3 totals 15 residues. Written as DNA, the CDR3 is TGCGCCAGCAGCTTGTTAGCGGGAGTAGGAAATGAGCAGTTCTTC. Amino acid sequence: CASSLLAGVGNEQFF.

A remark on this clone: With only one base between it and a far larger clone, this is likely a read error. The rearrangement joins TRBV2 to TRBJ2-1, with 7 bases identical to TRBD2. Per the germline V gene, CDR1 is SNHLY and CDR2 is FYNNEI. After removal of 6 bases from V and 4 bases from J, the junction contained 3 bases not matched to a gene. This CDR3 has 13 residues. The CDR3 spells CASSDSGYNEQFF. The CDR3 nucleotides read TGTGCCAGCAGCGATAGCGGGTACAATGAGCAGTTCTTC.

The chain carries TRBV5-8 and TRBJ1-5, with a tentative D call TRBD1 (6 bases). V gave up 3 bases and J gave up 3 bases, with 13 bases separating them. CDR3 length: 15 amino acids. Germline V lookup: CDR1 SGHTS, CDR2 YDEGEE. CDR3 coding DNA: TGTGCCAGCAGCTCGCGACAGGTCCTCAATCAGCCCCAGCATTTT. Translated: CASSSRQVLNQPQHF.

This CDR3 is CSVAGAPLSSYEQYF. CDR3 bases: TGCAGCGTAGCGGGGGCCCCCTTAAGCTCCTACGAGCAGTACTTC. V is TRBV29-1 and J is TRBJ2-7; 8 bases agree with TRBD2. V was clipped by 6 bases and J by 0 bases; unmatched bases: 10. The CDR3 runs 15 residues. Germline V gene data show CDR1 as SQVTM and CDR2 as ANQGSEA.

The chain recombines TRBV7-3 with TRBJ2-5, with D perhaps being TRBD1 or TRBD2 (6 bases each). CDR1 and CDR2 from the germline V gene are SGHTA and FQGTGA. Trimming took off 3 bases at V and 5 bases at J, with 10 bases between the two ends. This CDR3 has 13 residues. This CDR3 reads CASSFGGRETQYF. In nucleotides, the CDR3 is TGTGCCAGCAGCTTCGGGGGCCGGGAGACCCAGTACTTC.